A selection of T cell receptor beta chains follows, all from one sample in a study of T-cell reconstitution after alpha-beta-depleted transplantation in children. TCRdb re-analysed the PCR reads in MiXCR, keeping a single row per CDR3 protein. The table records about 540,000 distinct CDR3 sequences, 25% to 30% of them present only once. Sample: PBMCs, taken before TCRalphabeta/CD19-depleted stem cell transplant. The receptors were gathered from a boy under two years old with Wiskott-Aldrich syndrome, due to receive a stem cell transplant. The CDR3 runs from the conserved cysteine through the conserved F or W. A D gene is named only where the DNA matches it firmly. Expanded clones are given a class, and other clones once, few, many or no size at all.

abundance,d_gene,j_gene,v_gene,CDR3aa,CDR3nt
-,-,TRBJ1-2,TRBV5-1,CASSLQGPVDYGYTF,TGCGCCAGCAGCTTACAGGGACCTGTGGACTATGGCTACACCTTC
few,-,TRBJ2-1,TRBV7-3,CASRTRDTYNEQFF,TGTGCCAGCAGGACCCGGGACACCTACAATGAGCAGTTCTTC
-,TRBD2,TRBJ2-1,TRBV6-5,CASSYAPLAGKYNEQFF,TGTGCCAGCAGTTACGCTCCACTAGCGGGGAAATACAATGAGCAGTTCTTC
many,TRBD2,TRBJ2-1,TRBV20-1,CSARDRGAGEVNEQFF,TGCAGTGCTAGAGATCGCGGTGCGGGAGAGGTAAATGAGCAGTTCTTC
-,TRBD2,TRBJ2-7,TRBV10-3,CAISDLAGGYEQYF,TGTGCCATCAGTGACCTAGCGGGGGGCTACGAGCAGTACTTC
-,-,TRBJ2-3,TRBV19,CASIDSGTRSSSTDTQYF,TGTGCCAGTATTGATAGCGGAACCCGGAGTTCTAGCACAGATACGCAGTATTTT
few,-,TRBJ2-7,TRBV10-2,CASSDSHSYEQYF,TGCGCCAGCAGTGATAGCCACTCCTACGAGCAGTACTTC
many,TRBD1,TRBJ2-7,TRBV29-1,CSVAAGTEPYEQYF,TGCAGCGTTGCCGCCGGGACAGAGCCTTACGAGCAGTACTTC
-,TRBD1,TRBJ1-2,TRBV28,CASSSDRGQLGYTF,TGTGCCAGCAGTTCAGACAGGGGGCAGCTTGGCTACACCTTC
few,-,TRBJ2-1,TRBV5-1,CASSMTRLGNNEQFF,TGCGCCAGCAGCATGACTAGACTAGGCAACAATGAGCAGTTCTTC
once,-,TRBJ2-2,TRBV5-1,CASSPTTLGTGELFF,TGCGCCAGCAGCCCAACGACCCTGGGGACCGGGGAGCTGTTTTTT
-,-,TRBJ2-1,TRBV5-1,CASRVGTYNEQFF,TGCGCCAGCCGAGTGGGGACCTACAATGAGCAGTTCTTC
-,-,TRBJ2-1,TRBV7-3,CASSPGLGGWNEQFF,TGTGCCAGCAGCCCGGGCCTAGGAGGTTGGAATGAGCAGTTCTTC
-,TRBD2,TRBJ2-6,TRBV6-1,CASSEYPTSVYSGANVLTF,TGTGCCAGCAGTGAATACCCGACTAGCGTTTATTCTGGGGCCAACGTCCTGACTTTC
-,TRBD1,TRBJ1-2,TRBV4-1,CASSQDWGGGIDYGYTF,TGCGCCAGCAGCCAAGATTGGGGAGGGGGCATTGACTATGGCTACACCTTC
few,-,TRBJ1-5,TRBV28,CASSRQLSNQPQHF,TGTGCCAGCAGCCGACAGCTCTCCAATCAGCCCCAGCATTTT
-,-,TRBJ2-1,TRBV21-1,CASSRTTPGLAPGDEQFF,TGTGCCAGCAGCAGAACCACACCAGGACTAGCGCCAGGGGATGAGCAGTTCTTC
few,-,TRBJ1-1,TRBV30,CAWTDRNTEAFF,TGTGCCTGGACTGACAGGAACACTGAAGCTTTCTTT
few,-,TRBJ2-1,TRBV24-1,CATSESGGSSGNEQFF,TGTGCCACCAGTGAGTCAGGGGGGAGTTCGGGGAATGAGCAGTTCTTC
-,TRBD2,TRBJ2-3,TRBV5-1,CASRQQLGLAGGRKYF,TGCGCCAGCAGACAACAACTAGGACTAGCGGGAGGGAGAAAGTATTTT
-,TRBD1,TRBJ2-7,TRBV10-3,CAISVLGTGGDEQYF,TGTGCCATCAGTGTCCTTGGGACAGGCGGTGACGAGCAGTACTTC
many,TRBD2,TRBJ2-3,TRBV20-1,CSARGDRLAGGDTQYF,TGCAGTGCTAGGGGGGATAGACTAGCGGGAGGGGATACGCAGTATTTT
-,TRBD1,TRBJ2-2,TRBV9,CASSLRGTGTGELFF,TGTGCCAGCAGCCTACGGGGGACAGGGACCGGGGAGCTGTTTTTT
few,TRBD2,TRBJ2-4,TRBV12-3/TRBV12-4,CASAQAGRKNIQYF,TGTGCCAGCGCCCAAGCGGGACGAAAAAACATTCAGTACTTC
-,-,TRBJ2-4,TRBV29-1,CSVERFNLIDAKNIQYF,TGCAGCGTTGAAAGGTTCAACTTAATAGACGCCAAAAACATTCAGTACTTC
-,-,TRBJ2-2,TRBV5-1,CASSLDPGANTGELFF,TGCGCCAGCAGCTTGGATCCGGGAGCGAACACCGGGGAGCTGTTTTTT
few,-,TRBJ2-7,TRBV28,CASSPQGRYYEQYF,TGTGCCAGCAGTCCTCAAGGACGGTACTACGAGCAGTACTTC